A selection of T cell receptor beta chains follows, all from one sample in a study of CD4+ T cells in melanoma. Produced via immunoSEQ multiplex PCR; TCRdb's table is partial and in-frame only. Here the sample spans about 20,000 clones, just under 80% being singletons. The receptors come from a human donor with melanoma. Each CDR3 is given with its conserved first and last residue. Fields, in order: CDR3 protein, CDR3 DNA, J gene, V gene, clone size, D gene. D genes are given only for firm matches. Clone sizes are given selectively: once, few, many, or a class where the clone is expanded.

CDR3: CASSERGQGDGYTF
DNA: TGTGCCAGCAGTGAGAGGGGACAGGGGGATGGCTACACCTTC
J: TRBJ1-2
V: TRBV2
size: -
D: TRBD1

CDR3: CASSQESLIPSTDTQYF
DNA: TGCGCCAGCAGCCAAGAATCGCTGATTCCTAGCACAGATACGCAGTATTTT
J: TRBJ2-3
V: TRBV4-1
size: -
D: -

CDR3: CASSLNYGDTQYF
DNA: TGTGCCAGCTCACTAAACTACGGAGATACGCAGTATTTT
J: TRBJ2-3
V: TRBV18
size: -
D: -

CDR3: CASSIDFGSYNSPLHF
DNA: TGTGCCAGTAGTATAGACTTCGGGTCCTATAATTCACCCCTCCACTTT
J: TRBJ1-6
V: TRBV19
size: few
D: -

CDR3: CASNYAGQPQHF
DNA: TGTGCCAGTAACTACGCTGGTCAGCCCCAGCATTTT
J: TRBJ1-5
V: TRBV6-1
size: -
D: -

CDR3: CASSVGEGSSGNTIYF
DNA: TGTGCCAGCAGCGTAGGAGAAGGCTCATCTGGAAACACCATATATTTT
J: TRBJ1-3
V: TRBV9
size: -
D: -

CDR3: CASSFRIYEQYF
DNA: TGTGCCAGCAGCTTTCGGATCTACGAGCAGTACTTC
J: TRBJ2-7
V: TRBV5-8
size: once
D: -

CDR3: CASSFKGQGNNSPLHF
DNA: TGTGCCAGCAGTTTCAAGGGACAGGGGAATAATTCACCCCTCCACTTT
J: TRBJ1-6
V: TRBV27
size: few
D: TRBD1

CDR3: CASSLRPRIERSYNEQFF
DNA: TGTGCCAGCAGCTTAAGGCCACGAATAGAGCGGAGTTACAATGAGCAGTTCTTC
J: TRBJ2-1
V: TRBV7-3
size: once
D: -

CDR3: CASSNAGRSNQPQHF
DNA: TGTGCCAGCAGCAACGCGGGTCGCAGCAATCAGCCCCAGCATTTT
J: TRBJ1-5
V: TRBV27
size: few
D: -

CDR3: CASRMGQAGAFF
DNA: TGCGCCAGCAGGATGGGCCAAGCCGGGGCTTTCTTT
J: TRBJ1-1
V: TRBV10-2
size: -
D: -

CDR3: CASSPGGGAFYEQYF
DNA: TGTGCCAGCAGTCCCGGAGGGGGGGCGTTCTACGAGCAGTACTTC
J: TRBJ2-7
V: TRBV25-1
size: -
D: -

CDR3: CASSYSDVRSYEQYF
DNA: TGTGCCAGCAGTTACTCTGACGTACGATCCTACGAGCAGTACTTC
J: TRBJ2-7
V: TRBV6-6
size: -
D: -

CDR3: CASSVGTDNSPLHF
DNA: TGTGCCAGCAGCGTCGGGACAGATAATTCACCCCTCCACTTT
J: TRBJ1-6
V: TRBV7-2
size: -
D: TRBD1

CDR3: CASSSNRVTEAFF
DNA: TGTGCCAGCTCATCCAACAGGGTCACTGAAGCTTTCTTT
J: TRBJ1-1
V: TRBV18
size: -
D: -

CDR3: CASSQDRTSGSQETQYF
DNA: TGCGCCAGCAGCCAAGATCGGACTAGCGGGAGTCAAGAGACCCAGTACTTC
J: TRBJ2-5
V: TRBV4-1
size: -
D: TRBD2

CDR3: CASSPPLGVGTDTQYF
DNA: TGTGCCAGCAGCCCTCCGTTGGGCGTGGGGACAGATACGCAGTATTTT
J: TRBJ2-3
V: TRBV5-5
size: -
D: -

CDR3: CASSAAFAGGKGAYNEQFF
DNA: TGTGCCAGCAGTGCCGCCTTCGCGGGGGGCAAGGGGGCCTACAATGAGCAGTTCTTC
J: TRBJ2-1
V: TRBV6-4
size: -
D: TRBD2

CDR3: CASSPRQGSTEAFF
DNA: TGTGCCAGCAGCCCCCGACAGGGGAGCACTGAAGCTTTCTTT
J: TRBJ1-1
V: TRBV11-2
size: once
D: TRBD1

CDR3: CAISVGRSYEQYF
DNA: TGTGCCATCAGTGTGGGACGATCCTACGAGCAGTACTTC
J: TRBJ2-7
V: TRBV10-3
size: -
D: -

CDR3: CASSSRVKETQYF
DNA: TGTGCCAGCAGCTCCAGGGTGAAAGAGACCCAGTACTTC
J: TRBJ2-5
V: TRBV7-9
size: -
D: -

CDR3: CASRTTRGETQYF
DNA: TGTGCCAGCAGAACCACTCGCGGAGAGACCCAGTACTTC
J: TRBJ2-5
V: TRBV2
size: -
D: -

CDR3: CASSGGGPGPDTQYF
DNA: TGTGCCAGCAGCGGTGGGGGGCCGGGGCCAGATACGCAGTATTTT
J: TRBJ2-3
V: TRBV9
size: -
D: -

CDR3: CASSFFDRVPGELFF
DNA: TGTGCCAGCAGCTTTTTCGACCGCGTCCCGGGGGAGCTGTTTTTT
J: TRBJ2-2
V: TRBV5-6
size: -
D: -

CDR3: CASRRGDVDGYTF
DNA: TGCGCCAGCAGGCGGGGTGACGTCGATGGCTACACCTTC
J: TRBJ1-2
V: TRBV5-1
size: -
D: -

CDR3: CASSLRGQPDEAFF
DNA: TGTGCCAGCAGCTTAAGGGGACAGCCAGATGAAGCTTTCTTT
J: TRBJ1-1
V: TRBV7-3
size: -
D: TRBD1

CDR3: CASSLSVHTQYF
DNA: TGTGCCAGCAGCTTGTCGGTCCATACGCAGTATTTT
J: TRBJ2-3
V: TRBV13
size: -
D: -

CDR3: CASSGNTGGQETQYF
DNA: TGCGCCAGCAGCGGAAATACAGGAGGTCAAGAGACCCAGTACTTC
J: TRBJ2-5
V: TRBV5-1
size: -
D: -

CDR3: CASSARDRSTSYEQYF
DNA: TGTGCCAGCAGCGCTCGGGACAGGAGCACCTCCTACGAGCAGTACTTC
J: TRBJ2-7
V: TRBV11-2
size: -
D: TRBD1

CDR3: CASSFQGSSYNSPLHF
DNA: TGTGCCAGCAGCTTTCAGGGGAGCTCCTATAATTCACCCCTCCACTTT
J: TRBJ1-6
V: TRBV7-6
size: -
D: -

CDR3: CATGLPGNTIYF
DNA: TGTGCCACTGGACTGCCAGGAAACACCATATATTTT
J: TRBJ1-3
V: TRBV10-3
size: -
D: -

CDR3: CASSLTSAYGYTF
DNA: TGTGCCAGCAGCTTAACGTCGGCCTATGGCTACACCTTC
J: TRBJ1-2
V: TRBV7-3
size: -
D: -

CDR3: CAWSVRSGGVAKNIQYF
DNA: TGTGCCTGGAGTGTACGTAGCGGGGGGGTAGCCAAAAACATTCAGTACTTC
J: TRBJ2-4
V: TRBV30
size: -
D: TRBD2

CDR3: CSAGLAGGHEQYF
DNA: TGCAGCGCTGGACTAGCGGGGGGCCACGAGCAGTACTTC
J: TRBJ2-7
V: TRBV29-1
size: -
D: TRBD2

CDR3: CSGGRAGELFF
DNA: TGCAGCGGGGGGAGGGCCGGGGAGCTGTTTTTT
J: TRBJ2-2
V: TRBV29-1
size: -
D: TRBD2

CDR3: CASSFDGTGIGMNTEAFF
DNA: TGTGCCAGCAGCTTTGACGGGACAGGGATCGGCATGAACACTGAAGCTTTCTTT
J: TRBJ1-1
V: TRBV12-1
size: -
D: -

CDR3: CASSRRTATSSGANVLTF
DNA: TGTGCCAGCAGCCGACGGACAGCAACCTCCTCTGGGGCCAACGTCCTGACTTTC
J: TRBJ2-6
V: TRBV7-8
size: -
D: -

CDR3: CASSSGGEKLFF
DNA: TGTGCCAGCAGCTCAGGAGGTGAAAAACTGTTTTTT
J: TRBJ1-4
V: TRBV4-2
size: few
D: -

CDR3: CASSRGVYEQYF
DNA: TGTGCCAGCAGCCGAGGGGTCTACGAGCAGTACTTC
J: TRBJ2-7
V: TRBV5-6
size: -
D: -

CDR3: CSVARQGLTEAFF
DNA: TGCAGCGTCGCCAGGCAGGGGCTCACTGAAGCTTTCTTT
J: TRBJ1-1
V: TRBV29-1
size: -
D: -

CDR3: CASSLDSRSGTEAFF
DNA: TGTGCCAGCAGCTTGGATTCCAGGTCTGGCACTGAAGCTTTCTTT
J: TRBJ1-1
V: TRBV7-2
size: few
D: -

CDR3: CASSLPRRAWGYTF
DNA: TGTGCCAGCAGCTTACCGAGACGGGCCTGGGGCTACACCTTC
J: TRBJ1-2
V: TRBV7-2
size: -
D: -

CDR3: CASSLAGLAGSTGELFF
DNA: TGTGCCAGCAGCTTAGCCGGACTAGCGGGGAGTACCGGGGAGCTGTTTTTT
J: TRBJ2-2
V: TRBV7-3
size: -
D: TRBD2

CDR3: CASSYSEYNSPLHF
DNA: TGTGCCAGCAGTTACAGCGAGTATAATTCACCCCTCCACTTT
J: TRBJ1-6
V: TRBV6-6
size: -
D: -

CDR3: CASSLGTVYGYTF
DNA: TGTGCCAGCAGCTTAGGGACAGTTTATGGCTACACCTTC
J: TRBJ1-2
V: TRBV11-2
size: -
D: -

CDR3: CARDSDSTDTQYF
DNA: TGTGCCAGGGACAGTGATAGCACAGATACGCAGTATTTT
J: TRBJ2-3
V: TRBV2
size: -
D: -

CDR3: CASSQEGGFYSNQPQHF
DNA: TGCGCCAGCAGCCAAGAGGGGGGATTTTATAGCAATCAGCCCCAGCATTTT
J: TRBJ1-5
V: TRBV4-1
size: few
D: -

CDR3: CASSPGGQETQYF
DNA: TGCGCCAGCAGCCCCGGGGGCCAAGAGACCCAGTACTTC
J: TRBJ2-5
V: TRBV5-1
size: -
D: -

CDR3: CASSFGQNTEAFF
DNA: TGTGCCAGCAGTTTCGGGCAGAACACTGAAGCTTTCTTT
J: TRBJ1-1
V: TRBV27
size: -
D: -